Shown below are 12 T cell receptor beta chains from a single sample sequenced in a study of blood T cell repertoires in COVID-19. Here immunoSEQ multiplex PCR was the method, and the copy in TCRdb shows in-frame clones only, minus some. This table holds about 320,000 clones, roughly 90% found once. The sample consisted of peripheral blood. Source of these receptors: a young man who had recovered from COVID-19.

The rearrangement links TRBV10-3 to TRBJ1-1; D is unclear. There are 15 residues in the CDR3. CDR1 is ENHRY, CDR2 SYGVKD, per germline. Trimming left V 2 bases short and J 10 bases short, with 20 bases between. The CDR3 DNA reads as TGTGCCATCAGTGAGAGCGTCCCTGAAGGTGTGGGAGCTTTCTTT. This encodes CAISESVPEGVGAFF.

This clone was seen only once. The gene calls are TRBV6-2 or TRBV6-3 and TRBJ2-7; the match to TRBD1 covers 7 bases. Germline V lookup: CDR1 MNHEY, CDR2 SVGEGT. The CDR3 runs 15 residues. With V trimmed by 6 bases and J by 3 bases, 11 bases remained unmatched. CDR3 DNA: TGTGCCAGCAGCCTGGGGGACAGTAGGGGCTACGAGCAGTACTTC. Protein sequence: CASSLGDSRGYEQYF.

This sequence joins TRBV2 and TRBJ2-3; TRBD1 aligns across 7 bases. Per the germline V gene, CDR1 is SNHLY and CDR2 is FYNNEI. This CDR3 spans 14 amino acids. The junction had 6 bases not matched to a gene; V was cut back by 8 bases and J by 1 base. CDR3 region: CASERGPGTDTQYF. CDR3 nucleotide sequence: TGTGCCAGCGAGAGGGGGCCGGGCACAGATACGCAGTATTTT.

The chain combines TRBV18 with TRBJ2-1; 14 positions agree with TRBD2. CDR1 and CDR2 from the germline V gene are KGHSH and LQKENI. V lost 2 bases, J lost 8 bases, and 5 bases stayed unmatched. This CDR3 spans 16 amino acids. The CDR3 here is CASSPGLAGGKDEQFF. The CDR3 DNA follows: TGTGCCAGCTCACCAGGACTAGCGGGGGGCAAGGATGAGCAGTTCTTC.

This clone was detected a few times. V usage is TRBV6-5 and J usage is TRBJ1-5; D ambiguous. Looked up from germline, CDR1 is MNHEY and CDR2 is SVGAGI. The V gene lost 3 bases and the J gene lost 4 bases, with 10 bases spanning the gap. CDR3 length: 14 amino acids. The CDR3 sequence: CASSYARGNQPQHF. The CDR3 DNA follows: TGTGCCAGCAGTTATGCCCGGGGTAATCAGCCCCAGCATTTT.

The chain couples TRBV18 to TRBJ2-7; D gene uncertain. Trimming stripped 0 bases from V and 10 bases from J, with 13 bases between. The CDR3 consists of 13 residues. Germline CDR1 KGHSH, CDR2 LQKENI. CDR3 protein: CASSPPLPTSQYF. DNA for the CDR3: TGTGCCAGCTCACCACCATTGCCCACCAGTCAGTACTTC.

The J gene is TRBJ2-7, the V gene TRBV6-5; a possible D gene is TRBD1 (6 bases). Germline V lookup: CDR1 MNHEY, CDR2 SVGAGI. With 0 bases removed from V and 1 base from J, the gap between germline ends came to 10 bases. The CDR3 is 15 amino acids. The DNA for the CDR3 is TGTGCCAGCAGTTACTCGAACAGGGTGTCCTACGAGCAGTACTTC. This gives the protein CASSYSNRVSYEQYF.

Comment on this clone: In the same sample, other DNA sequences code for this CDR3. The genes are TRBV27 and TRBJ2-5, with 7 positions matching TRBD1. V dropped 2 bases and J dropped 5; count of bases not matched to a gene: 5. The germline gives CDR1 MNHEY, CDR2 SMNVEV (reference sequence). This CDR3 has 14 amino acids. The DNA for the CDR3 is TGTGCCAGCAGTTTAAGAGGGGGCGGGGAGACCCAGTACTTC. Its protein product is CASSLRGGGETQYF.

The table lists this clone with a few counts. The V and J genes are TRBV25-1 and TRBJ1-1; no reliable D call. Trimming took off 10 bases at V and 8 bases at J, with 14 bases between the two ends. CDR1 and CDR2 from the germline V gene are MGHDK and SYGVNS. This CDR3 comprises 11 residues. As DNA, the CDR3 is TGTGCCACTCGCGGCATCCGGGAAGCTTTCTTT. This sequence encodes CATRGIREAFF.

The rearrangement joins TRBV6-2 or TRBV6-3 to TRBJ2-5, with 11 bases matching TRBD2. This CDR3 contains 16 residues. Germline-derived CDR1 and CDR2 are MNHEY and SVGEGT. The trim removed 5 bases at V and 2 bases at J, leaving 7 bases unmatched. CDR3 in amino acids: CASSTRLAGRQETQYF. The DNA for the CDR3 is TGTGCCAGCAGTACCAGACTAGCGGGAAGACAAGAGACCCAGTACTTC.

V and J are TRBV5-1 and TRBJ2-7; D possibly corresponds to TRBD1 (7 bases). Germline lookup yields CDR1 SGHRS and CDR2 YFSETQ. V shed 4 bases and J shed 2 bases, with 13 bases lying between them. This CDR3 has 14 residues. Here the CDR3 DNA reads TGCGCCAGCAGCCCACAGGGGACTCCCTACGAGCAGTACTTC. This gives the protein CASSPQGTPYEQYF. Filled out from reference TRBV5-1 and TRBJ2-7, the complete variable domain reads KAGVTQTPRYLIKTRGQQVTLSCSPISGHRSVSWYQQTPGQGLQFLFEYFSETQRNKGNFPGRFSGRQFSNSRSEMNVSTLELGDSALYLCASSPQGTPYEQYFGPGTRLTVT.

This chain's CDR3 is CASSADRDEQYF. The CDR3 nucleotides read TGCGCCAGCAGCGCTGACAGGGACGAGCAGTACTTC. This chain connects TRBV5-1 to TRBJ2-7, with 7 bases matching TRBD1. Germline values: CDR1 SGHRS, CDR2 YFSETQ. The CDR3 has 12 residues. V lost 4 bases to trimming and J lost 5 bases; unmatched junction nucleotides: 3.